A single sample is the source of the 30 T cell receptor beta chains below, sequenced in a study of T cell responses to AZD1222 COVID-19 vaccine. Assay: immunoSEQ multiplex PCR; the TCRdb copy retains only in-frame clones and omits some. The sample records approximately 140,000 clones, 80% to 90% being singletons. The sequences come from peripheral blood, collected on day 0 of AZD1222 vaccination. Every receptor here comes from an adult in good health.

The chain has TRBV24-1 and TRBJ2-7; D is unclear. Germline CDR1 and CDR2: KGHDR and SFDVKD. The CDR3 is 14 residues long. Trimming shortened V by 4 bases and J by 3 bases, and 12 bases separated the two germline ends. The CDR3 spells CATSEADGNYEQYF. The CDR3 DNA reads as TGTGCCACCAGTGAGGCCGACGGTAACTACGAGCAGTACTTC.

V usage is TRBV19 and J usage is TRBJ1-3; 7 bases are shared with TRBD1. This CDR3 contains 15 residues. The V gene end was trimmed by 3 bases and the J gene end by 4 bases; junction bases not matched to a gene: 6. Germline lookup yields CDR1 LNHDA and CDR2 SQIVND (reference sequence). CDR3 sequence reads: CASSITTGWGNTIYF. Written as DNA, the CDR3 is TGTGCCAGTAGTATTACGACAGGGTGGGGAAACACCATATATTTT.

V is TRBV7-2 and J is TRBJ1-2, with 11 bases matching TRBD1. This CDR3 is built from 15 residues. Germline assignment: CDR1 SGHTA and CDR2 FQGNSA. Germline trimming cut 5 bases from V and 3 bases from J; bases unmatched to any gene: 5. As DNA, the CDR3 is TGTGCCAGCAGCCCCAGGACAGGGGGCCACTATGGCTACACCTTC. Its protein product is CASSPRTGGHYGYTF.

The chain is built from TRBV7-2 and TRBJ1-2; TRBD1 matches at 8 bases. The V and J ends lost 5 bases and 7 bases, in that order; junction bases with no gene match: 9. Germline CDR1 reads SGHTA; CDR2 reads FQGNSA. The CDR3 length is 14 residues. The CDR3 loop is CASSPQGGIGGYTF. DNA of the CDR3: TGTGCCAGCAGCCCACAGGGGGGGATTGGTGGCTACACCTTC.

This CDR3 reads CAWSGGTVLILREQYF. As DNA, the CDR3 is TGTGCCTGGAGTGGGGGGACAGTTCTCATCCTCCGCGAGCAGTACTTC. V is TRBV30 and J is TRBJ2-7, with 7 nucleotides matching TRBD1. The CDR3 runs 16 residues. The J segment lost 6 bases and the V segment lost 1 base, leaving 15 bases of the junction unmatched. Looked up from germline, CDR1 is GTSNPN and CDR2 is SVGIG (reference sequence). Full variable domain (remainder filled in from reference TRBV30 and TRBJ2-7): SQTIHQWPATLVQPVGSPLSLECTVEGTSNPNLYWYRQAAGRGLQLLFYSVGIGQISSEVPQNLSASRPQDRQFILSSKKLLLSDSGFYLCAWSGGTVLILREQYFGPGTRLTVT.

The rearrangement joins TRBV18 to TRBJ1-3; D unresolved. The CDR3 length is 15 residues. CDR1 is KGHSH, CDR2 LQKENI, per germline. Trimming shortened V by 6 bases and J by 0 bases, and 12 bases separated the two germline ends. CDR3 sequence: CASSPQSASGNTIYF. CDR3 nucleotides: TGTGCCAGCTCGCCCCAATCTGCCTCTGGAAACACCATATATTTT. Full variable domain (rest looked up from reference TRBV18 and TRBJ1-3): NAGVMQNPRHLVRRRGQEARLRCSPMKGHSHVYWYRQLPEEGLKFMVYLQKENIIDESGMPKERFSAEFPKEGPSILRIQQVVRGDSAAYFCASSPQSASGNTIYFGEGSWLTVV.

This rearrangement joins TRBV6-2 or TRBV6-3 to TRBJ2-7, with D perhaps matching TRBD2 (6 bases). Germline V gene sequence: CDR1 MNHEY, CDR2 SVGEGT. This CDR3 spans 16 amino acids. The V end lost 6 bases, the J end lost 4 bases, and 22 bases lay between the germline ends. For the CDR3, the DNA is TGTGCCAGCAGCCCTCGAAGGTGGGCGGAGGGGTACGAGCAGTACTTC. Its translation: CASSPRRWAEGYEQYF.

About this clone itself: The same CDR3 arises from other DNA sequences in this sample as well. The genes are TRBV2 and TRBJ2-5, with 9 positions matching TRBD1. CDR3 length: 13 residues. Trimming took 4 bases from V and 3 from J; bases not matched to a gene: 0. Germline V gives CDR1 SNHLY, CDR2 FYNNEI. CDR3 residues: CASSGTGEETQYF. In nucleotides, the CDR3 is TGTGCCAGCAGTGGGACAGGGGAAGAGACCCAGTACTTC.

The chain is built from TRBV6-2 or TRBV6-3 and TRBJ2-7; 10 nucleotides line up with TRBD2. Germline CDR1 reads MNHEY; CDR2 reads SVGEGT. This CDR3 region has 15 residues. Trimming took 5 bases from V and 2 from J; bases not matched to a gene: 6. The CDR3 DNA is TGTGCCAGCAGTGGGGTAGGACTAGCGGCCTACGAGCAGTACTTC. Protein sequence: CASSGVGLAAYEQYF.

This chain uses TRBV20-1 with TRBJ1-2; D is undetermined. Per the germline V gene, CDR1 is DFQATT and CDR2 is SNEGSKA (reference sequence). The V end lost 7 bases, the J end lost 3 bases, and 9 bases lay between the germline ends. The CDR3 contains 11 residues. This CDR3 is CSVKVDYGYTF. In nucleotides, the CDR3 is TGCAGTGTCAAGGTAGACTATGGCTACACCTTC.

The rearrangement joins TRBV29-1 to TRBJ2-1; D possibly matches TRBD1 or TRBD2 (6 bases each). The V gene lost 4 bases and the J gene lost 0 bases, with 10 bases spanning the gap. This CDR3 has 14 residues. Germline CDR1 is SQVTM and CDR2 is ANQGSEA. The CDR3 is CSVGGAVSYNEQFF. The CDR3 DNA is TGCAGCGTTGGGGGGGCTGTCTCCTACAATGAGCAGTTCTTC.

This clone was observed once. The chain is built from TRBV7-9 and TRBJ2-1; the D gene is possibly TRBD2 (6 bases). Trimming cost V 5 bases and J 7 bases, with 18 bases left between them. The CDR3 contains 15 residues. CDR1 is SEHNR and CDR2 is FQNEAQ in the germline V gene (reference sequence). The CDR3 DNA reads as TGTGCCAGCAGCCCGAAGACTAGAATGGGGAATGAGCAGTTCTTC. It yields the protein CASSPKTRMGNEQFF.

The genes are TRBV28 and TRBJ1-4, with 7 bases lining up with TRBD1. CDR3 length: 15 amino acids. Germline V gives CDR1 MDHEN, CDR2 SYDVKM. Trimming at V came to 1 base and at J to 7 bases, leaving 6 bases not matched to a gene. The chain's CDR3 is CASSLLAGGSEKLFF. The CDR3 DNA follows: TGTGCCAGCAGTTTATTGGCAGGGGGAAGTGAAAAACTGTTTTTT.

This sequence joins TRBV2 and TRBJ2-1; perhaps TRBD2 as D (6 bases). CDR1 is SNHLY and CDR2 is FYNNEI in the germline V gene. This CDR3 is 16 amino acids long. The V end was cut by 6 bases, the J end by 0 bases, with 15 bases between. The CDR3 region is CASRRPAGTSYNEQFF. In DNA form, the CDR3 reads TGTGCCAGCAGGCGGCCGGCGGGGACCTCCTACAATGAGCAGTTCTTC.

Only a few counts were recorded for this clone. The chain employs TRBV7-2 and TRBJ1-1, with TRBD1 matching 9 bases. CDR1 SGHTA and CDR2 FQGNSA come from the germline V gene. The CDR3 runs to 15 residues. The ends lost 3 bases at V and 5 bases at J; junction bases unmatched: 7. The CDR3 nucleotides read TGTGCCAGCAGCTTTCAGACAGGGGGGAAGACTGAAGCTTTCTTT. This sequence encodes CASSFQTGGKTEAFF.

The CDR3 protein is CASSPGRGEATGELFF. The DNA for the CDR3 is TGTGCCAGCAGCCCGGGGAGGGGAGAGGCCACCGGGGAGCTGTTTTTT. V and J are TRBV4-2 and TRBJ2-2; the match to TRBD2 covers 7 bases. In germline, CDR1 is LGHNA, CDR2 YNFKEQ. CDR3 length: 16 residues. V dropped 4 bases and J dropped 4; count of bases not matched to a gene: 9.

The CDR3 DNA reads TGTGCCAGCAGTACTTTTGTCCGTGATAGGGAGCAGTACTTC. Translation gives CASSTFVRDREQYF. The V gene is TRBV7-2, the J gene TRBJ2-7; D is unresolved. V was shortened by 6 bases and J by 7 bases, with 19 bases between the two germline ends. The CDR3 loop spans 14 amino acids. Germline CDR1 and CDR2: SGHTA and FQGNSA.

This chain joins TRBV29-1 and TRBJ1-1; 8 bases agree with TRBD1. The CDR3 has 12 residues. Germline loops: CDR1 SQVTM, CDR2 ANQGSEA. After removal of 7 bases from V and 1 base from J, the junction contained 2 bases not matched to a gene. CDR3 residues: CSADRGNTEAFF. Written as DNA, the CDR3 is TGCAGCGCCGACAGGGGGAACACTGAAGCTTTCTTT.

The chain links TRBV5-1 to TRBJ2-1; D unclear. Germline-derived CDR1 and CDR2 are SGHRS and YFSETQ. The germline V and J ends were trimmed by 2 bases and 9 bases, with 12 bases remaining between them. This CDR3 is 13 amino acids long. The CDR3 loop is CASSFNEWGEQFF. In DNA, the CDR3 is TGCGCCAGCAGCTTTAACGAATGGGGTGAGCAGTTCTTC.

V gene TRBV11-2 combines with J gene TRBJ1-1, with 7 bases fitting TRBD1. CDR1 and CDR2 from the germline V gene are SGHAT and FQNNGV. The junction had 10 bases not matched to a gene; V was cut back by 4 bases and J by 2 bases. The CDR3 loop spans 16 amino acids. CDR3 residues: CASSSITGAVNTEAFF. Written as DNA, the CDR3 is TGTGCCAGCAGCTCCATAACAGGGGCTGTAAACACTGAAGCTTTCTTT.

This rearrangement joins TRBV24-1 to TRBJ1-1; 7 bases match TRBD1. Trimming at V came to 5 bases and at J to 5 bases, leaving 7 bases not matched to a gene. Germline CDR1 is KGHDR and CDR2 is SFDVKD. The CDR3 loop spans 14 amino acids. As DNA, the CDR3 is TGTGCCACCAGTGTATCACAGGGGTGGACTGAAGCTTTCTTT. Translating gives CATSVSQGWTEAFF.

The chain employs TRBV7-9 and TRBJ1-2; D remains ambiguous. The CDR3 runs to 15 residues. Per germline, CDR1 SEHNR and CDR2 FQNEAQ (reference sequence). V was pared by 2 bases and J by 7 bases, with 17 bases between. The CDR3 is CASSLSGGQIRGYTF. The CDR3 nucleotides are TGTGCCAGCAGCTTATCAGGAGGGCAAATCCGTGGCTACACCTTC. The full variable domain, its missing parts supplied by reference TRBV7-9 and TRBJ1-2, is DTGVSQNPRHKITKRGQNVTFRCDPISEHNRLYWYRQTLGQGPEFLTYFQNEAQLEKSRLLSDRFSAERPKGSFSTLEIQRTEQGDSAMYLCASSLSGGQIRGYTFGSGTRLTVV.

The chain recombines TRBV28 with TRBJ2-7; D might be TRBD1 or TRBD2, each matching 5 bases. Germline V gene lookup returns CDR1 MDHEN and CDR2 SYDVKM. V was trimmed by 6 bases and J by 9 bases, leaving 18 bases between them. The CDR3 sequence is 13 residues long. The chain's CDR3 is CASRGRASLGQYF. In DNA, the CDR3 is TGTGCCAGCAGGGGGCGGGCATCTCTGGGGCAGTACTTC.

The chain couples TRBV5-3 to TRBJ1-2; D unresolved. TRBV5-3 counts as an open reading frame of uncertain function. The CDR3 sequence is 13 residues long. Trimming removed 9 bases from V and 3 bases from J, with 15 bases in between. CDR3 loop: CAIPIPPYYGYTF. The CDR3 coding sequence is TGTGCCATACCGATTCCCCCGTACTATGGCTACACCTTC.

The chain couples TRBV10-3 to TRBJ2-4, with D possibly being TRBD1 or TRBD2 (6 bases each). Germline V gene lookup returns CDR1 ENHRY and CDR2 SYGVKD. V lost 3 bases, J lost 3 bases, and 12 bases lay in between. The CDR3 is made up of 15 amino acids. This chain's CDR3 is CAISDSGGGKNIQYF. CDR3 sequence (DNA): TGTGCCATCAGTGATTCAGGAGGGGGCAAAAACATTCAGTACTTC.

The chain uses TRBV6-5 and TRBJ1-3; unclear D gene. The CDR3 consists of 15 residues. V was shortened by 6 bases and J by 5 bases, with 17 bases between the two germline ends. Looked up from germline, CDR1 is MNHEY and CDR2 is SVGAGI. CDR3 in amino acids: CASRSPGLSRNTIYF. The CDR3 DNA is TGTGCCAGCAGGTCTCCGGGGTTATCTAGAAACACCATATATTTT.

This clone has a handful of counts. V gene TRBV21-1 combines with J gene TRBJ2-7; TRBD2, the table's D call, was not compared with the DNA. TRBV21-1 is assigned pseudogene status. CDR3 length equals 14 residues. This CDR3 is CASSKVRGSNEQYF. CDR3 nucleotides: TGTGCCAGCAGCAAAGTTCGGGGATCCAACGAGCAGTACTTC.

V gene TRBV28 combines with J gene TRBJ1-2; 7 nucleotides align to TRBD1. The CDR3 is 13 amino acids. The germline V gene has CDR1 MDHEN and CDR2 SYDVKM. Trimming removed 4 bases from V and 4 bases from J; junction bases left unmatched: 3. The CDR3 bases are TGTGCCAGCAGTTGGGGGGACAGCTATGGCTACACCTTC. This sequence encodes CASSWGDSYGYTF.

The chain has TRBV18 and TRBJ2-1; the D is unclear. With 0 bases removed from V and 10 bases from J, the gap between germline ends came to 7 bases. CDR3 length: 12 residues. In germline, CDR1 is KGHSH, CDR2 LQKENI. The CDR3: CASSPPVREQFF. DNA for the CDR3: TGTGCCAGCTCACCACCGGTCAGGGAGCAGTTCTTC.

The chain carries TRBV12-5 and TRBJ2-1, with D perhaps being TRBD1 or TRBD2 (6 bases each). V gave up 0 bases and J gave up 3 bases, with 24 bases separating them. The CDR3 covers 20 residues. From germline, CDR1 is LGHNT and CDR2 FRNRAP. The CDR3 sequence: CASGLVPGQKAEGDYNEQFF. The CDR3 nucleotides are TGTGCTAGTGGTTTGGTACCGGGGCAGAAAGCGGAGGGGGACTACAATGAGCAGTTCTTC.